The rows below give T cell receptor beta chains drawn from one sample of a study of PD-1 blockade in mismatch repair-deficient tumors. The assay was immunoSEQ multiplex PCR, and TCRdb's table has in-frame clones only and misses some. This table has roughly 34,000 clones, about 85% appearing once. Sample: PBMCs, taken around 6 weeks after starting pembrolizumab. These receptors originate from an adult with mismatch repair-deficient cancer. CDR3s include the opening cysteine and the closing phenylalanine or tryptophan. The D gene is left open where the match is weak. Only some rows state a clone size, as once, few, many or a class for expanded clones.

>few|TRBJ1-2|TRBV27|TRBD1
CASRPLGQGESYGYTF
TGTGCCAGCAGACCCCTCGGACAGGGGGAATCCTATGGCTACACCTTC
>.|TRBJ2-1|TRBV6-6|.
CASSHGGGWDNEQFF
TGTGCCAGCAGTCACGGCGGCGGGTGGGACAATGAGCAGTTCTTC
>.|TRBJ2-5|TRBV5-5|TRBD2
CASSSRLAGTNMGETQYF
TGTGCCAGCAGCTCTCGACTAGCGGGAACCAACATGGGGGAGACCCAGTACTTC
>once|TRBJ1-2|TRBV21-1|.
CATSNGGKDYGYTF
TGTGCCACCTCGAACGGGGGAAAAGACTATGGCTACACCTTC
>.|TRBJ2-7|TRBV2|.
CASRTGSSYEQYF
TGTGCCAGCAGGACTGGGAGCTCCTACGAGCAGTACTTC
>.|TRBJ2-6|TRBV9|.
CASSVQGTGANVLTF
TGTGCCAGCAGCGTACAGGGGACCGGGGCCAACGTCCTGACTTTC
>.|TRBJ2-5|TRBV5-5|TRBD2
CASSGGGVRQETQYF
TGTGCCAGCAGCGGGGGGGGTGTCCGCCAAGAGACCCAGTACTTC
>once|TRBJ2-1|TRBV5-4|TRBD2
CASSLKAGADEQFF
TGTGCCAGCAGCTTGAAGGCGGGAGCGGATGAGCAGTTCTTC
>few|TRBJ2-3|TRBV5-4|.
CASRLDRGFTDTQYF
TGTGCCAGCAGATTGGACCGAGGGTTCACAGATACGCAGTATTTT
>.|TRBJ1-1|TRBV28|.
CASSFLRGGNTEAFF
TGTGCCAGCAGTTTCCTCCGAGGGGGGAACACTGAAGCTTTCTTT
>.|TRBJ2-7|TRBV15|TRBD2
CATSREGLAAAGEQYF
TGTGCCACCAGCAGAGAAGGACTAGCGGCGGCGGGCGAGCAGTACTTC
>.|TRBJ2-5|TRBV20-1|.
CSAEYQETQYF
TGCAGTGCAGAGTACCAAGAGACCCAGTACTTC
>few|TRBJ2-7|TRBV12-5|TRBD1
CASGLPPGQRSYEQYF
TGTGCTAGTGGTTTGCCCCCGGGACAGCGTTCCTACGAGCAGTACTTC
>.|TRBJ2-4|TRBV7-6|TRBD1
CASSLRTGVDIQYF
TGTGCCAGCAGCTTAAGGACAGGGGTGGACATTCAGTACTTC
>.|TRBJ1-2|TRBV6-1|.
CASSEQGYGYTF
TGTGCCAGCAGTGAACAGGGGTATGGCTACACCTTC
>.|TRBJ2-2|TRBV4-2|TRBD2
CASSHGLAGGNTGELFF
TGTGCCAGCAGCCATGGACTAGCGGGAGGGAACACCGGGGAGCTGTTTTTT
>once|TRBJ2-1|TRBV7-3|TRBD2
CASSPYLLAGGLSSYNEQFF
TGTGCCAGCAGCCCCTACTTACTAGCGGGAGGGCTCAGCTCCTACAATGAGCAGTTCTTC
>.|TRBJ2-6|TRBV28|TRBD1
CASNSGTGFGANVLTF
TGTGCCAGCAATTCCGGGACAGGGTTTGGGGCCAACGTCCTGACTTTC
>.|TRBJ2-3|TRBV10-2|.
CASTEEPIYPQYF
TGCGCCAGCACCGAGGAGCCAATTTATCCGCAGTATTTT
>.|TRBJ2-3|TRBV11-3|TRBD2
CASSSGLAGETDTQYF
TGTGCCAGCAGCTCAGGACTAGCGGGAGAAACAGATACGCAGTATTTT
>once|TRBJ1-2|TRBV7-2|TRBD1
CASSFGTGALGYGYTF
TGTGCCAGCAGCTTCGGGACAGGGGCCTTGGGCTATGGCTACACCTTC
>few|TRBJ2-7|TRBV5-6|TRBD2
CASSPLAGGRPDEQYF
TGTGCCAGCAGCCCTTTAGCGGGAGGGCGCCCAGACGAGCAGTACTTC
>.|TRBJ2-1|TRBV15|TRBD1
CATSRDHRGQTYNEQFF
TGTGCCACCAGCAGAGATCACAGGGGACAGACCTACAATGAGCAGTTCTTC
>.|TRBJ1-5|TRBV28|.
CASSLNWVGGDQPQHF
TGTGCCAGCAGTTTAAACTGGGTCGGAGGGGATCAGCCCCAGCATTTT
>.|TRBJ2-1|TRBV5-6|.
CASSLWGEDAYNEQFF
TGTGCCAGCAGCTTGTGGGGGGAGGACGCCTACAATGAGCAGTTCTTC
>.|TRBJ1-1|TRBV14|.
CASSDRYEGYTEAFF
TGTGCCAGCAGCGACAGGTACGAGGGGTACACTGAAGCTTTCTTT
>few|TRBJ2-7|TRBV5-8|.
CASSLVGRDYEQYF
TGTGCCAGCAGCTTGGTCGGCAGGGACTACGAGCAGTACTTC
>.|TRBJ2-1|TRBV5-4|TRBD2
CASRPYSGREHNEQFF
TGTGCCAGCCGCCCATATAGCGGGAGAGAGCACAATGAGCAGTTCTTC
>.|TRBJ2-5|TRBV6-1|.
CASSENGAKETQYF
TGTGCCAGCAGTGAAAACGGAGCCAAAGAGACCCAGTACTTC
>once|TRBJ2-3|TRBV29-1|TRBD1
CSAESTGFGADTQYF
TGCAGCGCCGAATCGACAGGGTTCGGGGCGGATACGCAGTATTTT
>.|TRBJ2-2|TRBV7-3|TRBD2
CASSPRLAGFGELFF
TGTGCCAGCAGCCCTAGACTAGCGGGATTCGGGGAGCTGTTTTTT
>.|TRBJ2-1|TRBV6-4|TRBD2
CASRPGLAGAGSSYNEQFF
TGTGCCAGCAGACCGGGACTAGCGGGAGCTGGGAGCTCCTACAATGAGCAGTTCTTC
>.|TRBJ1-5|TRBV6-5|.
CASSLNSPNQPQHF
TGTGCCAGCAGTCTTAACTCCCCAAATCAGCCCCAGCATTTT
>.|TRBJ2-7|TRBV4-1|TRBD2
CASSPRRAGVLEQYF
TGCGCCAGCAGCCCAAGACGAGCGGGAGTTCTCGAGCAGTACTTC
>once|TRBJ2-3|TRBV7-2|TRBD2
CASSLGGGGGDTQYF
TGTGCCAGCAGCTTAGGCGGGGGAGGCGGAGATACGCAGTATTTT
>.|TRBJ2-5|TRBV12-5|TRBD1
CASATGQGTTQYF
TGTGCTAGTGCCACGGGACAGGGAACGACCCAGTACTTC
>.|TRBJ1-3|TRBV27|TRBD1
CASRGQSSGNTIYF
TGTGCCAGCCGGGGACAGTCCTCTGGAAACACCATATATTTT
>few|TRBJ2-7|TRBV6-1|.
CASSEGGPLTYEQYF
TGTGCCAGCAGTGAAGGAGGGCCGCTTACCTACGAGCAGTACTTC
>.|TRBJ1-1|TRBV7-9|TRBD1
CASSLQGAPTSNTEAFF
TGTGCCAGCAGCTTACAGGGGGCTCCGACTTCGAACACTGAAGCTTTCTTT
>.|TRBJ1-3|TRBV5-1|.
CASSVIPGHRSGNTIYF
TGCGCCAGCAGCGTTATTCCGGGACACCGCTCTGGAAACACCATATATTTT
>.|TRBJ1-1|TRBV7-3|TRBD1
CASSDGTGGTEAFF
TGTGCCAGCAGCGACGGGACAGGGGGCACTGAAGCTTTCTTT
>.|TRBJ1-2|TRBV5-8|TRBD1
CASSLARTGEQGYTF
TGTGCCAGCAGCTTGGCCAGGACAGGGGAACAAGGCTACACCTTC
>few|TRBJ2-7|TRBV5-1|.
CASMAQGRGEQYF
TGCGCCAGCATGGCTCAGGGAAGGGGGGAGCAGTACTTC
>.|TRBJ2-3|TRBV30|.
CAWRVGAGTDTQYF
TGTGCCTGGAGAGTGGGAGCGGGCACAGATACGCAGTATTTT
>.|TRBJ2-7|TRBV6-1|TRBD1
CASSVQGAAYEQYF
TGTGCCAGCAGTGTCCAGGGGGCAGCCTACGAGCAGTACTTC
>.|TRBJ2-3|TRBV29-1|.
CSVVSRSTDTQYF
TGCAGCGTTGTGTCCAGGAGCACAGATACGCAGTATTTT
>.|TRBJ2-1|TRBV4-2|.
CASSQGSGFEQFF
TGTGCCAGCAGCCAAGGGTCAGGGTTTGAGCAGTTCTTC
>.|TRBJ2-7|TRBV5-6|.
CASSSTRRQTYEQYF
TGTGCCAGCAGTTCAACAAGGCGACAGACCTACGAGCAGTACTTC
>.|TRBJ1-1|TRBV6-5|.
CASSYDSFYTEAFF
TGTGCCAGCAGTTACGACAGTTTCTACACTGAAGCTTTCTTT
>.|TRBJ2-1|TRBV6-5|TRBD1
CASRLGDRASHEQFF
TGTGCCAGCAGGCTCGGGGACAGGGCTTCCCATGAGCAGTTCTTC
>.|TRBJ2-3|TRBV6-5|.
CASNRYGTDTQYF
TGTGCCAGCAATCGTTACGGGACAGATACGCAGTATTTT
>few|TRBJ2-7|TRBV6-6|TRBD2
CASSPGLAGPQYEQYF
TGTGCCAGCAGTCCGGGACTAGCGGGGCCCCAATACGAGCAGTACTTC